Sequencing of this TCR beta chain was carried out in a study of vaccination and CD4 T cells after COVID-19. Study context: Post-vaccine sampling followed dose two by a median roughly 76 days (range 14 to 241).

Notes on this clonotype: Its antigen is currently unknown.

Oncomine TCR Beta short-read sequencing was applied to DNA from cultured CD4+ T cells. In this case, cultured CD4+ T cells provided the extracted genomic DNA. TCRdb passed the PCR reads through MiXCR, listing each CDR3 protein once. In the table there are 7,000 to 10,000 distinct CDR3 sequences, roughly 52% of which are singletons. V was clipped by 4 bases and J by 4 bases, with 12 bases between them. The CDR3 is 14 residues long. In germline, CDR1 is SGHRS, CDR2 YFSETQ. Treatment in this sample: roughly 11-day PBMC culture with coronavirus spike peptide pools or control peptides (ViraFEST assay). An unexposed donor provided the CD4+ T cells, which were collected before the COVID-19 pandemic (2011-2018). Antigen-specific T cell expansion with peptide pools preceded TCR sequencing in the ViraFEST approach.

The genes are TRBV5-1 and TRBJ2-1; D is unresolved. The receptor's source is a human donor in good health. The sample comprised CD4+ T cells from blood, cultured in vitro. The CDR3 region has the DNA TGCGCCAGCAGCAACCCCCCCAGATACAATGAGCAGTTCTTC. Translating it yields CASSNPPRYNEQFF.